The sequence of this T cell receptor beta chain was determined in a study of chemoradiotherapy in HPV16-positive cancers. About the study: Candidate HPV-specific clones and shared TCR motifs came from a couple of HPV16-positive patients.

V was pared by 2 bases and J by 6 bases, with 12 bases between. Germline assignment: CDR1 SGHDT and CDR2 YYEEEE. This CDR3 comprises 14 residues. Study-wide results and limits: HPV-specific T cells were functionally defined from only a couple of HPV16-positive patients.

Profiling relied on immunoSEQ multiplex PCR, and the TCRdb table lists in-frame clones only, not all of them. The sample gives under 20,000 clones, about 80% of which show up once; 3% to 4% is in the top ten. Repertoires were sampled repeatedly during chemoradiotherapy. Concerning this clone itself: Its antigen is as yet unknown.

The sequenced sample was blood, obtained from a patient who underwent chemoradiotherapy. This clonotype was sampled from a human donor with HPV-associated anogenital cancer. The chain recombines TRBV5-6 with TRBJ1-5; D remains ambiguous. CDR3: CASSFSVIAQPQHF. The DNA of the CDR3 is TGTGCCAGCAGCTTTTCTGTGATCGCTCAGCCCCAGCATTTT.